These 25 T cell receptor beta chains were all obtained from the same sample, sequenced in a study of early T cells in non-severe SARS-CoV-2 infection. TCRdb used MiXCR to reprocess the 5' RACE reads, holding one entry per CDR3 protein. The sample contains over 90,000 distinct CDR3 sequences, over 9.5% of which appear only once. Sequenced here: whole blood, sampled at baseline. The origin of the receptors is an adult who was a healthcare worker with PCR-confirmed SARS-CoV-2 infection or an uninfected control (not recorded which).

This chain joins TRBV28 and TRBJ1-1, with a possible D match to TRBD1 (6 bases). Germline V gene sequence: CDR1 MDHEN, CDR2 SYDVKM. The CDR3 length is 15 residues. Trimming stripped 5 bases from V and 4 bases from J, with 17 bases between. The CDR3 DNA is TGTGCCAGCAGTCCCCGTGGGGGGGCCGCCACTGAAGCTTTCTTT. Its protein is CASSPRGGAATEAFF.

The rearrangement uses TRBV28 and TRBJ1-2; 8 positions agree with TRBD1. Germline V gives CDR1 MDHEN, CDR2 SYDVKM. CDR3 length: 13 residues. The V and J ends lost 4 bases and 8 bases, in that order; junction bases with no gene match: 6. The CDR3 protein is CASSYGQGGGYTF. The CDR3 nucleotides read TGTGCCAGCAGTTATGGACAGGGTGGCGGCTACACCTTC.

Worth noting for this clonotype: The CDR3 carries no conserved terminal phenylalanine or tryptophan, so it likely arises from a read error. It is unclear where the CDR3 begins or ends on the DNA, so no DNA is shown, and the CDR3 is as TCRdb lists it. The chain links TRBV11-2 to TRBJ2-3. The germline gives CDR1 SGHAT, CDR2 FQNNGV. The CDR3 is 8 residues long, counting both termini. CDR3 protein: CASSSNFL.

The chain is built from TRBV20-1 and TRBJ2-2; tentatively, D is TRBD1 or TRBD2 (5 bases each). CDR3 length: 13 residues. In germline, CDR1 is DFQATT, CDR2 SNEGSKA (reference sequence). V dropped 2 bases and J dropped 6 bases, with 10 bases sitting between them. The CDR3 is CSARNRGAGELFF. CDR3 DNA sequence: TGCAGTGCTAGAAACAGAGGGGCCGGGGAGCTGTTTTTT.

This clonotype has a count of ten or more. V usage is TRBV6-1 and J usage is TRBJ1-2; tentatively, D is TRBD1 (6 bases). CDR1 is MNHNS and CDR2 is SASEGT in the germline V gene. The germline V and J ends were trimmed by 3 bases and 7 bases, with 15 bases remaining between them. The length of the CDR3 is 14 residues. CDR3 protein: CASSDTNREVGYTF. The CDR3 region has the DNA TGTGCCAGCAGTGACACCAACAGGGAGGTTGGCTACACCTTC.

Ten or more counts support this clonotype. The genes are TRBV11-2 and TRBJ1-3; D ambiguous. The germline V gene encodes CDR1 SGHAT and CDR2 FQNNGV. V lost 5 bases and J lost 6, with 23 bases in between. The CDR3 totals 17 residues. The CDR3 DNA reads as TGTGCCAGCAGCGCCGCGGCGGTAGCATCTGGGGAAAACACCATATATTTT. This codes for CASSAAAVASGENTIYF.

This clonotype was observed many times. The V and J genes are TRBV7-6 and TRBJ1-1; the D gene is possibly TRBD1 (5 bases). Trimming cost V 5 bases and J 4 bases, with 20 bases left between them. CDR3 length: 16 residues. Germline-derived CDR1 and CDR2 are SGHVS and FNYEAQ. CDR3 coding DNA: TGTGCCAGCAGCCTCCTGTCTGGTCAGGGAGGCACTGAAGCTTTCTTT. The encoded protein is CASSLLSGQGGTEAFF.

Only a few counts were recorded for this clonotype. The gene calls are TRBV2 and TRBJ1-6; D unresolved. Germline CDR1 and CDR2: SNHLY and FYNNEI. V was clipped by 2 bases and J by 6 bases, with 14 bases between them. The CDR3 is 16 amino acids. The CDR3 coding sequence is TGTGCCAGCAGTGAAACCCTGGAGACTCTTAATTCACCCCTCCACTTT. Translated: CASSETLETLNSPLHF.

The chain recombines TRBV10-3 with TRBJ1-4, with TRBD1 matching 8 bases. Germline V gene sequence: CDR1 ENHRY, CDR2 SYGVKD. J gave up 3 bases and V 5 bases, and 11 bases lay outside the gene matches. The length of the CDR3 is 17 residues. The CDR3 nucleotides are TGTGCCATCAGTTCAGGGGGCCCCGCTGGGCCTAATGAAAAACTGTTTTTT. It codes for CAISSGGPAGPNEKLFF.

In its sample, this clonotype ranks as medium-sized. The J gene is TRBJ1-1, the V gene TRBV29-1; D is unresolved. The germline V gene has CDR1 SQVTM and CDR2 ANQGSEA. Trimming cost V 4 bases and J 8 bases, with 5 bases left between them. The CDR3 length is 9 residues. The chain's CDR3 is CSVGEEAFF. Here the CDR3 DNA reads TGCAGCGTTGGAGAAGAAGCTTTCTTT.

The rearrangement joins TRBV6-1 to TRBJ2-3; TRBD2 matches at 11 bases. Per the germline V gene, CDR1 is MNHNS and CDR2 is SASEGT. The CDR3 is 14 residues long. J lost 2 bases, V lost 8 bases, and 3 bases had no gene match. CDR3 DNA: TGTGCCAGCCTAGCGGGAGGTCCCACAGATACGCAGTATTTT. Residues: CASLAGGPTDTQYF.

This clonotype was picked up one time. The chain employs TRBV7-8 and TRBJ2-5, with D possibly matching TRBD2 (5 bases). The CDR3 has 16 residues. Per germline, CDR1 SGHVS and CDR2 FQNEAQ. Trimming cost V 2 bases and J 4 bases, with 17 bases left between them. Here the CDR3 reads CASSLTVTRAGETQYF. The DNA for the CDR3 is TGTGCCAGCAGCTTAACGGTTACTAGAGCCGGAGAGACCCAGTACTTC.

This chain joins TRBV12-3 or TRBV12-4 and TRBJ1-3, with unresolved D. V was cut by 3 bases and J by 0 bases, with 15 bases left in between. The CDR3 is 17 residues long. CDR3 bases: TGTGCCAGCAGTTTCGGTCCGCCGGCCTACTCTGGAAACACCATATATTTT. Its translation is CASSFGPPAYSGNTIYF.

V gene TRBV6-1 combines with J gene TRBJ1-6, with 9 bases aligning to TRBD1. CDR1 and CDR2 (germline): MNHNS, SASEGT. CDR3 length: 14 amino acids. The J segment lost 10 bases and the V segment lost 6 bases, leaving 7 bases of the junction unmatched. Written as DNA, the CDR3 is TGTGCCAGCAGCGGGACAGGGTTACGATCACCCCTCCACTTT. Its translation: CASSGTGLRSPLHF.

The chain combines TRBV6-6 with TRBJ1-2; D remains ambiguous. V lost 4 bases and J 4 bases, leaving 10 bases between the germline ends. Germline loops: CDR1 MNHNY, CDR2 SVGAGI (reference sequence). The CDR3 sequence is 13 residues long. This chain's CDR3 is CASSLTKSYGYTF. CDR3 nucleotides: TGTGCCAGCAGTTTGACGAAATCCTATGGCTACACCTTC.

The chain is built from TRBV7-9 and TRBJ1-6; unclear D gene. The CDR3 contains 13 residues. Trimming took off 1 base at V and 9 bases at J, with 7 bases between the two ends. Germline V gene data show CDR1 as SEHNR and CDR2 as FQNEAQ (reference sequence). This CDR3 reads CASSLEAGSPLHF. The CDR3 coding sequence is TGTGCCAGCAGCTTAGAGGCTGGTTCACCCCTCCACTTT.

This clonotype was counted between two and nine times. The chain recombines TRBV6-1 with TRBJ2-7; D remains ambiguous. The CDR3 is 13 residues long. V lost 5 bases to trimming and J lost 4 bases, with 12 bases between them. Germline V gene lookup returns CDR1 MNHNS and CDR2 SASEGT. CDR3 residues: CASSLAWSYEQYF. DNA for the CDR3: TGTGCCAGCAGTCTCGCCTGGTCTTACGAGCAGTACTTC.

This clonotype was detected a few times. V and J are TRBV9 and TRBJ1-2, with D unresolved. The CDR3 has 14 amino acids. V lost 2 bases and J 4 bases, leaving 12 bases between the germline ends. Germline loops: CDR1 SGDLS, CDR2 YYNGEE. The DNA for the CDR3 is TGTGCCAGCAGCGTGGACGACACCCTCTATGGCTACACCTTC. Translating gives CASSVDDTLYGYTF.

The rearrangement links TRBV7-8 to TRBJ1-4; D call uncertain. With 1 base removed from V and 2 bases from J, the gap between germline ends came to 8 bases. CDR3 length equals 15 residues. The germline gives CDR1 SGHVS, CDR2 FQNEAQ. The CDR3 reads CASSLVPATNEKLFF. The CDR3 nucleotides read TGTGCCAGCAGCTTAGTGCCGGCCACTAATGAAAAACTGTTTTTT.

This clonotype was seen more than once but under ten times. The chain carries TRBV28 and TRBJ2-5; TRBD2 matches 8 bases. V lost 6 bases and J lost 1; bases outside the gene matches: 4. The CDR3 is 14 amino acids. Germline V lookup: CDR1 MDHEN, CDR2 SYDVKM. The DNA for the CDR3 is TGTGCCAGCAGCCTTAGCGGGGCCCAAGAGACCCAGTACTTC. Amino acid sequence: CASSLSGAQETQYF.

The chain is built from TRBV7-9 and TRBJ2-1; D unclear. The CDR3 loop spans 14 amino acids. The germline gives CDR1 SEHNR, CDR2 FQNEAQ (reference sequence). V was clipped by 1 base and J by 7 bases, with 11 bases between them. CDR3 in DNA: TGTGCCAGCAGCTTAGGTAGTGGTGGAAATGAGCAGTTCTTC. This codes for CASSLGSGGNEQFF.

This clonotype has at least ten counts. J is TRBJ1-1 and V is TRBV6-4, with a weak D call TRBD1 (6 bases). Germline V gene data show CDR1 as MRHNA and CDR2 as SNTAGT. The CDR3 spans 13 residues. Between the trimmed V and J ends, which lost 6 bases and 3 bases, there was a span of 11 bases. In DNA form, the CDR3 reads TGTGCCAGCAGACTGGACAGCTACACTGAAGCTTTCTTT. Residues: CASRLDSYTEAFF.

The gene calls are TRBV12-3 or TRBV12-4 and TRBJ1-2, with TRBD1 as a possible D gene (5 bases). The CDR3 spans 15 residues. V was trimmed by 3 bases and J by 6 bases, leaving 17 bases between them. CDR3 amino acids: CASSFDGGSSDGYTF. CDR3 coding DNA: TGTGCCAGCAGTTTTGACGGGGGATCTTCGGATGGCTACACCTTC.

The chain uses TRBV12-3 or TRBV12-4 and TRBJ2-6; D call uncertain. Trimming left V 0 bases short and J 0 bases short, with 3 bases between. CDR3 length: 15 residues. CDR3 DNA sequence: TGTGCCAGCAGTTTAGCCAACTCTGGGGCCAACGTCCTGACTTTC. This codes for CASSLANSGANVLTF.

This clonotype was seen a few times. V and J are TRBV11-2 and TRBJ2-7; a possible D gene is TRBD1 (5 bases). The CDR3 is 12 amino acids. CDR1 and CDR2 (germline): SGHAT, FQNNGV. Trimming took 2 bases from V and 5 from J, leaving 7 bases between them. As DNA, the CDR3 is TGTGCCAGCAGCTTACAGGGTAACGAGCAGTACTTC. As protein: CASSLQGNEQYF.